The clone carrying this T cell receptor beta chain has a handful of counts. Its antigen is currently unknown. This entry belongs to a study of beta chain features in type 1 diabetes. The study's findings and limits: Healthy donors had naive, central memory and Treg TCRB repertoires that appeared less similar than those seen among patients. TCRB rearrangement may or may not be influenced by HLA type; here this remained unresolved.

Purities in excess of 95% were seen in all sorted populations. As every portion of the isolated RNA was reverse transcribed, the sequencing read expressed TCRB transcripts. Only in-frame clones appear in the TCRdb table, and some are missing; sequencing was by immunoSEQ multiplex PCR. The table records some 150,000 clones, under 60% of them present only once. CDR3 length: 15 residues. Germline lookup yields CDR1 MNHNY and CDR2 SVGAGI (reference sequence). V gave up 5 bases and J gave up 5 bases; unmatched junction bases: 11. Sequenced material: Tregs from blood. The genes are TRBV6-6 and TRBJ2-5, with 7 bases matching TRBD2. This sequence was found in a man aged 18 to 30 in good health. Here the CDR3 DNA reads TGTGCCAGCAGTCGCCGCCGGGAGGCGGGGGAGACCCAGTACTTC. As protein: CASSRRREAGETQYF.